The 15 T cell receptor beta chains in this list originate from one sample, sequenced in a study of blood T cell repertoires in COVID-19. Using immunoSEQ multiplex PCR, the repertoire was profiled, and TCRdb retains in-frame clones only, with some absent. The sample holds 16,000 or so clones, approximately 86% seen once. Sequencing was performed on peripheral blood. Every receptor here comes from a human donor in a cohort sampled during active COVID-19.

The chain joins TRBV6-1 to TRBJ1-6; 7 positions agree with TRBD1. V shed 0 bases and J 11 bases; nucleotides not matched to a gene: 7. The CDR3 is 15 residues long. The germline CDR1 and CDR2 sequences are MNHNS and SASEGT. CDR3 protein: CASSEAATGHPPLHF. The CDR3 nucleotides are TGTGCCAGCAGTGAAGCGGCGACAGGGCACCCACCCCTCCACTTT.

The DNA of the CDR3 is TGTGCCAGCAGCTTAGCGGGGGGGGTACGCAATCAGCCCCAGCATTTT. This codes for CASSLAGGVRNQPQHF. This rearrangement joins TRBV7-2 to TRBJ1-5, with a possible D match to TRBD1 (5 bases). This CDR3 has 16 residues. Germline V gene data show CDR1 as SGHTA and CDR2 as FQGNSA. V lost 0 bases to trimming and J lost 2 bases, with 11 bases between them.

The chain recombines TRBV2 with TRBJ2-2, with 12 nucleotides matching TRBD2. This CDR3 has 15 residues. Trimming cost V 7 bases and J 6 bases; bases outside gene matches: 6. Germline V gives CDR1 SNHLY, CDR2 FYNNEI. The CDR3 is CASTSASGGAGELFF. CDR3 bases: TGTGCCAGCACGTCCGCTAGCGGGGGGGCCGGGGAGCTGTTTTTT.

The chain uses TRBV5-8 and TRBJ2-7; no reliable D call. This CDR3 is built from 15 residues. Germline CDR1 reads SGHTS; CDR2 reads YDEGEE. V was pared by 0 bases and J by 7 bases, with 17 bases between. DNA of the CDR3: TGTGCCAGCAGCTTGGGCCATCCCCCCCTCGGGGAGCAGTACTTC. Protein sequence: CASSLGHPPLGEQYF.

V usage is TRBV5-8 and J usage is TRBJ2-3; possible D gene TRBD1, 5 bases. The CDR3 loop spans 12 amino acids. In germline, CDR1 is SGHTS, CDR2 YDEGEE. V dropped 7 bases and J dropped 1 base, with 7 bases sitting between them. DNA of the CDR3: TGTGCCAGCCAGGGCGGCACAGATACGCAGTATTTT. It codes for CASQGGTDTQYF. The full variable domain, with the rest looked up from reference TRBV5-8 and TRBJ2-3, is EAGVTQSPTHLIKTRGQQATLRCSPISGHTSVYWYQQALGLGLQFLLWYDEGEERNRGNFPPRFSGRQFPNYSSELNVNALELEDSALYLCASQGGTDTQYFGPGTRLTVL.

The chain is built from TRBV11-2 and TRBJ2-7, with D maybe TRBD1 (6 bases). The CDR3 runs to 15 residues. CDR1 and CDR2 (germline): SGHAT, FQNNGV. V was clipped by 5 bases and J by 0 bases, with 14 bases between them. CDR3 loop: CASSVSGAPSYEQYF. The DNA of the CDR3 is TGTGCCAGCAGCGTCTCAGGGGCTCCCTCCTACGAGCAGTACTTC.

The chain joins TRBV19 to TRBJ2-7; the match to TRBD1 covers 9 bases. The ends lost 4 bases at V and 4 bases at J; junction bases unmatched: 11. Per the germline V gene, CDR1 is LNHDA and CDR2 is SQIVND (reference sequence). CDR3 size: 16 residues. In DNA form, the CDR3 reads TGTGCCAGTAGTAACGGGGTCGGGGACAGGGATTACGAGCAGTACTTC. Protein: CASSNGVGDRDYEQYF. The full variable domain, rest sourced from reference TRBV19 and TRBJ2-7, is DGGITQSPKYLFRKEGQNVTLSCEQNLNHDAMYWYRQDPGQGLRLIYYSQIVNDFQKGDIAEGYSVSREKKESFPLTVTSAQKNPTAFYLCASSNGVGDRDYEQYFGPGTRLTVT.

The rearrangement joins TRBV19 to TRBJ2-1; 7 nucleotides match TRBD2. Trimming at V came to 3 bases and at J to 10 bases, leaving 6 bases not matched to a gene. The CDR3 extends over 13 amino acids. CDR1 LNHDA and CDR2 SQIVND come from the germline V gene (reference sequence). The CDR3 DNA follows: TGTGCCAGTAGTATGTGGGGGGGAAGCGAGCAGTTCTTC. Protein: CASSMWGGSEQFF. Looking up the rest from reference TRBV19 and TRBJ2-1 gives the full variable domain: DGGITQSPKYLFRKEGQNVTLSCEQNLNHDAMYWYRQDPGQGLRLIYYSQIVNDFQKGDIAEGYSVSREKKESFPLTVTSAQKNPTAFYLCASSMWGGSEQFFGPGTRLTVL.

CDR3 nucleotides: TGTGCCAGCAGCCTCAGACAGGGGGGGTACAATGAGCAGTTCTTC. Protein sequence: CASSLRQGGYNEQFF. The J gene is TRBJ2-1, the V gene TRBV7-6, with TRBD1 identical over 9 bases. The CDR3 loop spans 15 amino acids. With V trimmed by 5 bases and J by 4 bases, 6 bases remained unmatched. CDR1 and CDR2 (germline): SGHVS, FNYEAQ.

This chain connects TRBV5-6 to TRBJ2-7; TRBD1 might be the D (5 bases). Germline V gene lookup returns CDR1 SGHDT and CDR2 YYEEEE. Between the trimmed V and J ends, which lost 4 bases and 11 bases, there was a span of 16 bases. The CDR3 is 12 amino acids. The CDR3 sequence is CASSHQTAYEYF. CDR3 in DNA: TGTGCCAGCAGCCACCAGACAGCCTACGAGTACTTC.

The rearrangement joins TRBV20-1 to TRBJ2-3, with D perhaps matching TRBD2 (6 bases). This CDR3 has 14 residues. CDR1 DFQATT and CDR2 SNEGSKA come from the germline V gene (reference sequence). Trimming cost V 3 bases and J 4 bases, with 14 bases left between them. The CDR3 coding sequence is TGCAGTGCTAGTCGGCGGGGTCGGTCAGATACGCAGTATTTT. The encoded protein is CSASRRGRSDTQYF.

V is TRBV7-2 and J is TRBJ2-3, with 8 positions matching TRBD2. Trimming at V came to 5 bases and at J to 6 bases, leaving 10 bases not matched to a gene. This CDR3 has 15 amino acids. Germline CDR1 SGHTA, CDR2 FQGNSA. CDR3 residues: CASSRTGGDTDTQYF. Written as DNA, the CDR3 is TGTGCCAGCAGCCGTACGGGGGGGGACACCGATACGCAGTATTTT.

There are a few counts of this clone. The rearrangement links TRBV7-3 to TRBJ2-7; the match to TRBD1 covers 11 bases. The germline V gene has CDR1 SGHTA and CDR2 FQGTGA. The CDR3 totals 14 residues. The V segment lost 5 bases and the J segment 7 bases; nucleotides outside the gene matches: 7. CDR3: CASSRDRGSGEQYF. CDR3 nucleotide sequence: TGTGCCAGCAGCCGGGACAGGGGGTCCGGGGAGCAGTACTTC.

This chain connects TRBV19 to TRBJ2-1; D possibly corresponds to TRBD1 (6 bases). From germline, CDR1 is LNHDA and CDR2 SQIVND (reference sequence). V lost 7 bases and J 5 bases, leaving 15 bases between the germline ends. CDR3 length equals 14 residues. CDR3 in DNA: TGTGCCAGTAATACCGGACACAGGGACAATGAGCAGTTCTTC. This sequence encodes CASNTGHRDNEQFF.

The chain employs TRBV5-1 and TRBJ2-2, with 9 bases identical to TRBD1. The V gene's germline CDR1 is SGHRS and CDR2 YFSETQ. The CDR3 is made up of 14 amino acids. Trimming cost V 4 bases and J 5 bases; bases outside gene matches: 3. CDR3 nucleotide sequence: TGCGCCAGCAGCCCCGGACAGGGGACCGGGGAGCTGTTTTTT. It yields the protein CASSPGQGTGELFF.